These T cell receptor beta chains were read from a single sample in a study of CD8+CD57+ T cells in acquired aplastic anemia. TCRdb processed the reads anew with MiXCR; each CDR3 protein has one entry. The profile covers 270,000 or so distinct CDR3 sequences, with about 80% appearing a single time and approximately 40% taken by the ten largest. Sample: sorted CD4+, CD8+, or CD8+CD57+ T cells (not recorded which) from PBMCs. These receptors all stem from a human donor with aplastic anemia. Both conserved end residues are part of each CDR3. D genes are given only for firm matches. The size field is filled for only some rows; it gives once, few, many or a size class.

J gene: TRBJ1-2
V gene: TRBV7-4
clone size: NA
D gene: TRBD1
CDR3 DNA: TGTGCCAGCAGCGCCGACAGGGGTGGCTACACCTTC
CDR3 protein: CASSADRGGYTF

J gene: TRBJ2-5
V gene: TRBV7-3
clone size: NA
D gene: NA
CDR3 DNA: TGTGCCACCTGCAGAGGCAGCGAGCCAGTGGCCCAGTGCTTC
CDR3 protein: CATCRGSEPVAQCF

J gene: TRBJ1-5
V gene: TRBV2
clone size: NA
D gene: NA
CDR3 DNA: TGTGCCAGCAGTGGAGGGACAAATCAGCCCCAGCATTTT
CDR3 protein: CASSGGTNQPQHF

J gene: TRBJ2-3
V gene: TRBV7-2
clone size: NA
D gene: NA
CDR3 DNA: TGTGCCAGCGGCGACGGGGGCAGGGGTACGGAGTATTTT
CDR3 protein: CASGDGGRGTEYF

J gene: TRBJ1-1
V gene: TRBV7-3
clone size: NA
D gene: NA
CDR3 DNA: TGTGCCAGCAGCTCCGCGGTAGGATCCTACACTGAGCAGTTCTTT
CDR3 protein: CASSSAVGSYTEQFF

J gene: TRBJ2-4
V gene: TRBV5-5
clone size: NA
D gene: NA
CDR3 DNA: TGTGCCAGCAGCTTAACAGGACACATTCAGTACTTC
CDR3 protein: CASSLTGHIQYF

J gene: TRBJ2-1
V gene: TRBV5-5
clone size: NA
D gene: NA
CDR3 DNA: TGTGCCAGCAGCGGGGACGCGGCAGATAGACCAATTGAGCAGTTCTTC
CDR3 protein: CASSGDAADRPIEQFF

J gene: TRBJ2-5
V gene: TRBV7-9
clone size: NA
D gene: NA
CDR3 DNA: TGTGCCAGCAGCCCGAGGCGGATGGACGGGGCCAACGACTTC
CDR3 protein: CASSPRRMDGANDF

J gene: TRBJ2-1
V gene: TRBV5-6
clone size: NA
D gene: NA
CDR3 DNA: TGTGCCAGCAGCGCCGTTCAGAACTCCTACAATGAGCAGTTCTTC
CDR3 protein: CASSAVQNSYNEQFF

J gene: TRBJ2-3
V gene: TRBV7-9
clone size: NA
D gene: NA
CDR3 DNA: TGTGCCAGCAGCTTAGCGGGTAGTTCCGAGACCAACGTCTTT
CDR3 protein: CASSLAGSSETNVF

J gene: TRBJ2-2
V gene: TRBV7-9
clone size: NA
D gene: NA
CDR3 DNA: TGTGCCAGCAGCCTAGAGGGGGGGGCGCGGGTCAAGTATCTGTTTTTT
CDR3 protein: CASSLEGGARVKYLFF

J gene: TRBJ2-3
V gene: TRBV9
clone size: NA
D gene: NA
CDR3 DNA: TGTGCCAGCAGCGTGACCTCAGGGAGAGGCTACAACTATTTT
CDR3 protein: CASSVTSGRGYNYF

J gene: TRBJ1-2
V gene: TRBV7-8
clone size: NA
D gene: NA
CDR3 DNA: TGTGCCAGCAGCTTGGGGGGAGGGTCCGACTCGCAGTATACCTTC
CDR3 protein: CASSLGGGSDSQYTF

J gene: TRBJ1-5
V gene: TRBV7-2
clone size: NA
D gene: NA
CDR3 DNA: TGTGCCAGCAGTGTATCTTACGGCAATCAGAATGAGCATTTT
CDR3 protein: CASSVSYGNQNEHF

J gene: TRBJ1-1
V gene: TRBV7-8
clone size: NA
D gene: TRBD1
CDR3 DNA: TGTGCCAGCAGCCCGACTACCGGGACAGGATACACTGAAGCTTTCTTT
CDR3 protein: CASSPTTGTGYTEAFF

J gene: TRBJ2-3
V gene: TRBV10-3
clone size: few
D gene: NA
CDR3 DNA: TGTGCCACAACAAGTATTTCTAGCACAGATACGCAGTATTTT
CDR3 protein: CATTSISSTDTQYF

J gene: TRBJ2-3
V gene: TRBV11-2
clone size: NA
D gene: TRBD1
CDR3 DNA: TGTGCCAGCAGCTCCGGGACAGGGGGATACACAGATACGCAGTATTTT
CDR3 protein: CASSSGTGGYTDTQYF

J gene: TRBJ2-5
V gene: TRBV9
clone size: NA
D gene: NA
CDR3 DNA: TGTGCCAGCAGCGCGGAGGGGGGTTACACAGGTTCGCAGACCCAGTACTTC
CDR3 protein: CASSAEGGYTGSQTQYF

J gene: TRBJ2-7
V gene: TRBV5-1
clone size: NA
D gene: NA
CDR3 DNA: TGCGCCAGCAGCTTGGAATCGGGGGCGGCCTACGAGCAGTACTTC
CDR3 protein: CASSLESGAAYEQYF

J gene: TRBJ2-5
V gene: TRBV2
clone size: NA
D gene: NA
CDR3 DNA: NA
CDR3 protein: CASSDGGIHEQFFGPGYF

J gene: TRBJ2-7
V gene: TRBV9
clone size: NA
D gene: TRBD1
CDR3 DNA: TGTGCCAGCAGCGGGTGTGTGCGACAGGGGGGAAACTTC
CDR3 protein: CASSGCVRQGGNF

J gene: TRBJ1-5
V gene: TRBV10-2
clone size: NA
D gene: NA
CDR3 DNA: TGCGCCAGCAGTGAGTCCAACGGGGCTGGTCGGCCCCAGCATTTT
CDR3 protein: CASSESNGAGRPQHF

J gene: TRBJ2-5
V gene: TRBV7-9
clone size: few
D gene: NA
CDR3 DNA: TGTGCCAGCAGCTTAGCGGGAAGCCAAGAGACCCAGTACTTT
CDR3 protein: CASSLAGSQETQYF

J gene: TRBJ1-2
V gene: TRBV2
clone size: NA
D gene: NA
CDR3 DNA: TGTGCCAGCAGTGAAGGGGGCGGCTACACCTTC
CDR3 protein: CASSEGGGYTF

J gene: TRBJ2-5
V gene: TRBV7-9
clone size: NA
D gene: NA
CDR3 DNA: TGTGCCAGTGGGGACCCAATGTGGCGCGAGACCCACTTCTTC
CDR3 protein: CASGDPMWRETHFF

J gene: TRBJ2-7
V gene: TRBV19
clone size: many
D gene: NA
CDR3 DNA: TGTGCCAGTAGCGAATTTCAAAACTACGAGCAGTACTTC
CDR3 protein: CASSEFQNYEQYF

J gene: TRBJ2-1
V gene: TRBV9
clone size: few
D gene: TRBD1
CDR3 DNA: TGTGCCAGCACCGGCGGGACAGGCCCCTACAATGAGCAGTTCTTC
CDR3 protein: CASTGGTGPYNEQFF

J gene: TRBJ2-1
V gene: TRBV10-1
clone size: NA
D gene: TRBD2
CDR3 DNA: TGTGCCAGTAGTAAAGCTAGCGGGGCTGGCAATGAGCAGTTCTTC
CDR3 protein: CASSKASGAGNEQFF

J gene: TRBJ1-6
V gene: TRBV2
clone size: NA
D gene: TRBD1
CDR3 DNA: TGTGCCAGCAGTGATGGCAGGGGGCTATCACAGCTCCACTTT
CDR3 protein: CASSDGRGLSQLHF

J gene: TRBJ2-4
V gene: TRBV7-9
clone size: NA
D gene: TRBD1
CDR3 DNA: TGTGCCAGCAGCCCACGGACAGGGTGGGACATTCAGTACTTC
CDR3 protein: CASSPRTGWDIQYF

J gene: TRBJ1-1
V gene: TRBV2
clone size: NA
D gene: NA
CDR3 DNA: TGTGCCAGCAGCTTAGGGGTGACAGAGAACCCTGAAGCTTTCTTT
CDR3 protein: CASSLGVTENPEAFF

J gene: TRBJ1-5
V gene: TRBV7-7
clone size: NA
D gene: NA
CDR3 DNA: TGTGCCAGCAGCTTAGCGGTGGGTCCCTTCCTGCAGCATTTT
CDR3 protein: CASSLAVGPFLQHF